A single sample is the source of the 26 T cell receptor beta chains below, sequenced in a study of diagnostic markers for celiac disease. Following a re-call of the reads, TCRdb has one entry per CDR3 protein and lacks DNA. The sample totals several thousand distinct CDR3 sequences; its top ten clones hold about 6.5%. Sequencing was done on a sample of either unsorted cells or a sorted T cell fraction (not recorded which). Every receptor here comes from a human donor. This table probably holds off-target reads from a library built for another chain.

The chain joins TRBV21-1 to TRBJ2-5; TCRdb names TRBD1, which stays unverified in the absence of DNA. TRBV21-1 is a pseudogene locus. The CDR3 spans 15 residues. The CDR3 reads CASSTPGADQETQYF.

This chain uses TRBV28 with TRBJ2-2; TCRdb lists TRBD1, though no DNA is available to test this call. The CDR3 loop spans 15 amino acids. Germline V lookup: CDR1 MDHEN, CDR2 SYDVKM. This CDR3 reads CASRATDRDTGELFF.

V is TRBV10-3 and J is TRBJ2-3; TCRdb designates TRBD2, a call that cannot be tested without DNA. The CDR3 is 13 amino acids. Looked up from germline, CDR1 is ENHRY and CDR2 is SYGVKD. The CDR3 protein is CAIRTSGSDTQYF.

The genes are TRBV4-1 and TRBJ2-6. CDR3 length: 16 amino acids. CDR1 is MGHRA and CDR2 is YSYEKL in the germline V gene. The CDR3 reads CASSRGQGSGANVLTF.

This chain links TRBV6-5 with TRBJ1-1; absent DNA, TCRdb's TRBD1 call cannot be checked. The CDR3 is 14 amino acids. Per germline, CDR1 MNHEY and CDR2 SVGAGI. CDR3 loop: CASSQYRGNTEAFF.

The rearrangement joins TRBV29-1 to TRBJ2-5; TCRdb proposes TRBD2, but this gene call is untestable without DNA. This CDR3 contains 13 residues. CDR1 and CDR2 (germline): SQVTM, ANQGSEA. This chain's CDR3 is CSVLLDVKETQYF.

The V and J genes are TRBV2 and TRBJ1-6; TCRdb's assignment of TRBD1 cannot be checked, as there is no DNA. This CDR3 contains 16 residues. The germline V gene has CDR1 SNHLY and CDR2 FYNNEI. Here the CDR3 reads CASSSGTGGAESPLHF.

The chain joins TRBV25-1 to TRBJ1-1. The CDR3 has 14 residues. Germline V CDR1 and CDR2: MGHDK, SYGVNS. The CDR3 sequence: CASDPMAFDTEAFF.

The chain uses TRBV19 and TRBJ2-4; lacking DNA, the TRBD2 call made by TCRdb goes unchecked. Germline V lookup: CDR1 LNHDA, CDR2 SQIVND (reference sequence). The length of the CDR3 is 20 residues. The CDR3 is CASSTPLLLSGGSSKNIQYF.

The V call is TRBV4-1, the J call TRBJ1-4. Germline CDR1 MGHRA, CDR2 YSYEKL. CDR3 length: 15 amino acids. CDR3 region: CASSLRVTTNEKLFF.

This chain connects TRBV20-1 to TRBJ1-5; no DNA is available, so the TRBD1 call from TCRdb remains unchecked. The CDR3 sequence is 15 residues long. Germline lookup yields CDR1 DFQATT and CDR2 SNEGSKA (reference sequence). CDR3 sequence: CSANPTGESGQPQHF.

The chain uses TRBV7-2 and TRBJ1-2; the TCRdb call, TRBD1, lacks DNA for checking. This CDR3 has 16 amino acids. Germline CDR1 and CDR2: SGHTA and FQGNSA. The CDR3 is CASSLAGGQGDYGYTF.

This chain uses TRBV6-1 with TRBJ1-2; TCRdb's D call of TRBD1 is untestable without DNA. The CDR3 covers 15 residues. Germline values: CDR1 MNHNS, CDR2 SASEGT. The CDR3 sequence is CASSEIGTGNYGYTF.

Considering frequency, this clonotype is medium-sized. The V call is TRBV7-6, the J call TRBJ2-3; the D call of TRBD2 rests on TCRdb alone, since no DNA is present to check it. Germline V gene data show CDR1 as SGHVS and CDR2 as FNYEAQ. The CDR3 sequence is 18 residues long. CDR3 loop: CASSSPYLAGGFTDTQYF.

The rearrangement links TRBV15 to TRBJ1-5; TCRdb designates TRBD1, a call that cannot be tested without DNA. The CDR3 totals 13 residues. CDR1 is LNHNV, CDR2 YYDKDF, per germline (reference sequence). CDR3 sequence reads: CATSSGAGVPQHF.

This clonotype is deemed medium-sized by its frequency. The rearrangement uses TRBV6-2 or TRBV6-3 and TRBJ1-1; as DNA is missing, the TRBD1 call by TCRdb cannot be tested. The CDR3 extends over 17 amino acids. CDR1 and CDR2 from the germline V gene are MNHEY and SVGEGT. The CDR3 is CASSYSNWDRDGTEAFF.

The chain joins TRBV30 to TRBJ1-3. The CDR3 contains 12 residues. Per the germline V gene, CDR1 is GTSNPN and CDR2 is SVGIG (reference sequence). The CDR3 protein is CAWRLSGNTIYF.

The chain joins TRBV3-1 to TRBJ1-3. In germline, CDR1 is LGHDT, CDR2 YNNKEL (reference sequence). This CDR3 is built from 13 residues. The CDR3 region is CASRLLSGNTIYF.

The chain recombines TRBV6-5 with TRBJ1-5. CDR3 size: 13 residues. The germline V gene has CDR1 MNHEY and CDR2 SVGAGI. CDR3 in amino acids: CASRRAWNQPQHF.

Judged by frequency, this clonotype is medium-sized (0.01 to 0.1%). The V call is TRBV7-2, the J call TRBJ1-2; absent DNA, TCRdb's TRBD1 call cannot be checked. CDR3 size: 15 residues. Germline-derived CDR1 and CDR2 are SGHTA and FQGNSA. CDR3 region: CASSLARGGTYGYTF.

The V call is TRBV12-3 or TRBV12-4, the J call TRBJ2-5; the D gene TCRdb calls, TRBD1, cannot be checked with no DNA. This CDR3 is built from 15 residues. This CDR3 reads CASSSPGTGIETQYF.

V is TRBV28 and J is TRBJ2-1; the D call of TRBD1 rests on TCRdb alone, since no DNA is present to check it. The CDR3 is made up of 14 amino acids. Germline CDR1 and CDR2: MDHEN and SYDVKM. The CDR3 loop is CASMWTGSRSEQFF.

The chain carries TRBV7-9 and TRBJ2-5; absent DNA, TCRdb's TRBD1 call cannot be checked. CDR3 length: 15 amino acids. The germline V gene encodes CDR1 SEHNR and CDR2 FQNEAQ (reference sequence). This CDR3 reads CASSSVTGAVETQYF.

This sequence joins TRBV3-1 and TRBJ2-3. This CDR3 spans 16 amino acids. Germline V gene data show CDR1 as LGHDT and CDR2 as YNNKEL (reference sequence). CDR3 sequence: CASSQNSAGVTDTQYF.

The V gene is TRBV7-2, the J gene TRBJ1-4; TCRdb gives TRBD1 as the D gene, but with no DNA this cannot be confirmed. Looked up from germline, CDR1 is SGHTA and CDR2 is FQGNSA. CDR3 length equals 16 residues. This CDR3 is CASSPTRGSAAEKLFF.

The chain has TRBV5-1 and TRBJ2-3. The CDR3 has 13 amino acids. CDR1 is SGHRS and CDR2 is YFSETQ in the germline V gene. CDR3 region: CASSQEIGYTQYF.